This T cell receptor (beta chain) appears in the sequencing data of a study of T-cell reconstitution after alpha-beta-depleted transplantation in children. V lost 3 bases, J lost 4 bases, and 7 bases stayed unmatched. Germline V CDR1 and CDR2: DFQATT, SNEGSKA (reference sequence). This CDR3 is built from 16 residues. Unique molecular identifiers were incorporated into the prepared TCRbeta library. In TCRdb, the PCR reads were re-called with MiXCR into one record per CDR3 protein. The repertoire consists of around 450,000 distinct CDR3 sequences, with under 20% occurring once and the leading ten covering roughly 27%. Study-wide points: Once a year had passed after transplant, T-cell counts and diversity came mostly from newly produced T cells. Surviving recipient T cells and thymic progenitors underlay high day-60 TCRbeta diversity in some patients.

This clonotype was seen at least ten times. Its antigen is not known. Sequenced material: PBMCs, mostly from graft donor cells, taken 360 days after TCRalphabeta/CD19-depleted stem cell transplant. This sequence joins TRBV20-1 and TRBJ2-2, with 11 bases aligning to TRBD2. The clonotype was recovered from a boy younger than two who had a stem cell transplant for Wiskott-Aldrich syndrome, so the T cells may come from the graft donor. The DNA of the CDR3 is TGCAGTGCTAGGGTTAGCGGGAGGGGTAGCACCGGGGAGCTGTTTTTT. It yields the protein CSARVSGRGSTGELFF.